Presented here are 15 T cell receptor beta chains from one specimen sequenced in a study of blood T cell repertoires in COVID-19. Data came from immunoSEQ multiplex PCR; TCRdb stores just in-frame clones and leaves some out. The sample yields 200,000 to 300,000 clones, around 90% seen once. Sequencing used peripheral blood. The receptors stem from a woman aged 60-75 years with COVID-19, enrolled during active disease.

The chain combines TRBV3-1 (or the pseudogene TRBV3-2) with TRBJ1-1, with D tentatively TRBD1 (5 bases). V was cut by 1 base and J by 7 bases, with 10 bases left in between. Germline V gene lookup returns CDR1 LGHDT and CDR2 YNNKEL (reference sequence). The CDR3 length is 13 residues. CDR3: CASSQVPTGEAFF. The CDR3 DNA follows: TGTGCCAGCAGCCAAGTACCTACAGGTGAAGCTTTCTTT.

The chain carries TRBV28 and TRBJ2-2, with 7 positions matching TRBD1. Per germline, CDR1 MDHEN and CDR2 SYDVKM. With 8 bases clipped from V and 1 base from J, the junction kept 10 bases outside the gene matches. This CDR3 contains 16 residues. CDR3 region: CASYSPRDRNTGELFF. The CDR3 DNA reads TGTGCCAGCTACTCTCCCCGGGACAGGAACACCGGGGAGCTGTTTTTT.

V gene TRBV27 combines with J gene TRBJ2-5, with 7 bases fitting TRBD2. This CDR3 region has 14 residues. V lost 5 bases to trimming and J lost 5 bases; unmatched junction nucleotides: 8. CDR1 and CDR2 (germline): MNHEY, SMNVEV (reference sequence). CDR3 coding DNA: TGTGCCAGCAGTCAGACATGGCGGGAGGAGACCCAGTACTTC. It encodes CASSQTWREETQYF.

This clone was seen a handful of times. This chain links TRBV18 with TRBJ2-7; 10 bases are shared with TRBD1. There are 16 residues in the CDR3. The germline CDR1 and CDR2 sequences are KGHSH and LQKENI. V lost 3 bases, J lost 8 bases, and 13 bases stayed unmatched. The CDR3 region has the DNA TGTGCCAGCTCACCTACAATGGACAGGGGGAAAATGAAGCAGTACTTC. This codes for CASSPTMDRGKMKQYF.

This clone appeared a single time. The chain employs TRBV9 and TRBJ2-1; 13 positions match TRBD2. Germline-derived CDR1 and CDR2 are SGDLS and YYNGEE. Germline trimming cut 3 bases from V and 10 bases from J; bases unmatched to any gene: 10. This CDR3 is built from 16 residues. Here the CDR3 reads CASSARLAGGSEEQFF. The DNA for the CDR3 is TGTGCCAGCAGCGCCCGACTAGCGGGAGGATCGGAAGAGCAGTTCTTC.

The rearrangement joins TRBV7-2 to TRBJ2-1; 8 bases align to TRBD1. The CDR3 length is 17 residues. V lost 1 base to trimming and J lost 5 bases; unmatched junction nucleotides: 10. Germline values: CDR1 SGHTA, CDR2 FQGNSA. CDR3 nucleotides: TGTGCCAGCAGCTTAGTCGTTGGGACAGGCGCCAACAATGAGCAGTTCTTC. This sequence encodes CASSLVVGTGANNEQFF.

This sequence joins TRBV7-8 and TRBJ1-4; 10 bases line up with TRBD1. V shed 5 bases and J 10 bases; nucleotides not matched to a gene: 4. CDR1 and CDR2 from the germline V gene are SGHVS and FQNEAQ. The CDR3 spans 13 residues. The CDR3 DNA is TGTGCCAGCAGCCGGGACAGGGGTGTAAAACTGTTTTTT. It specifies CASSRDRGVKLFF.

The chain has TRBV10-3 and TRBJ2-1, with 9 positions matching TRBD2. The CDR3 totals 15 residues. From germline, CDR1 is ENHRY and CDR2 SYGVKD. Unmatched junction bases numbered 6, after V lost 3 bases and J lost 6 bases. The CDR3 loop is CAISDGSSGINEQFF. The CDR3 DNA is TGTGCCATCAGTGACGGCTCTAGCGGGATCAATGAGCAGTTCTTC.

The chain links TRBV7-6 to TRBJ1-2; 7 bases are a match to TRBD1. There are 13 residues in the CDR3. Germline CDR1 reads SGHVS; CDR2 reads FNYEAQ. Trimming at V came to 5 bases and at J to 2 bases, leaving 2 bases not matched to a gene. The CDR3 bases are TGTGCCAGCAGCCCACAGGGGAACTATGGCTACACCTTC. It specifies CASSPQGNYGYTF. Filled out from reference TRBV7-6 and TRBJ1-2, the complete variable domain reads GAGVSQSPRYKVTKRGQDVALRCDPISGHVSLYWYRQALGQGPEFLTYFNYEAQQDKSGLPNDRFSAERPEGSISTLTIQRTEQRDSAMYRCASSPQGNYGYTFGSGTRLTVV.

This chain joins TRBV29-1 and TRBJ2-3, with D perhaps matching TRBD2 (5 bases). CDR3 length: 15 residues. CDR1 is SQVTM, CDR2 ANQGSEA, per germline. Trimming removed 6 bases at V and 6 bases at J, with 22 bases between. The CDR3 region has the DNA TGCAGCGTCGGTAATCAGGCGGCTGGGGAGGATACGCAGTATTTT. Protein: CSVGNQAAGEDTQYF.

The chain has TRBV30 and TRBJ1-6; D remains unclear. CDR1 is GTSNPN and CDR2 is SVGIG in the germline V gene (reference sequence). This CDR3 spans 16 amino acids. Trimming took 5 bases from V and 0 from J, leaving 14 bases between them. Here the CDR3 reads CAWALDLSSYNSPLHF. The CDR3 DNA sequence: TGTGCCTGGGCCCTTGACTTGAGCTCCTATAATTCACCCCTCCACTTT.

The J gene is TRBJ2-1, the V gene TRBV7-2; D is perhaps TRBD1 (5 bases). Germline lookup yields CDR1 SGHTA and CDR2 FQGNSA. This CDR3 spans 14 amino acids. V lost 5 bases to trimming and J lost 10 bases, with 18 bases between them. CDR3 region: CASSPLAWGAEQFF. The CDR3 region has the DNA TGTGCCAGCAGCCCCCTCGCATGGGGCGCGGAGCAGTTCTTC.

This rearrangement joins TRBV21-1 to TRBJ1-5; TRBD1, the D gene given by the table, was not confirmed from the DNA. TRBV21-1 is listed as a pseudogene. CDR3 size: 15 residues. The CDR3 reads CASSKFETGVQPQHF. The CDR3 region has the DNA TGTGCCAGCAGCAAATTCGAGACAGGGGTTCAGCCCCAGCATTTT.

V gene TRBV5-1 combines with J gene TRBJ1-4; D remains ambiguous. The ends were cut back, 0 bases at V and 3 bases at J, with 6 bases in the middle. The CDR3 spans 14 residues. Looked up from germline, CDR1 is SGHRS and CDR2 is YFSETQ. CDR3 sequence: CASSLVAANEKLFF. CDR3 in DNA: TGCGCCAGCAGCTTGGTGGCAGCTAATGAAAAACTGTTTTTT.

V and J are TRBV2 and TRBJ2-5, with 11 bases identical to TRBD1. Per the germline V gene, CDR1 is SNHLY and CDR2 is FYNNEI. V trimming: 10 bases; J trimming: 2 bases; junction bases outside the gene matches: 9. The CDR3 totals 15 residues. The CDR3 sequence is CATRLDRGQQETQYF. CDR3 nucleotide sequence: TGTGCCACCCGACTGGACAGGGGGCAGCAAGAGACCCAGTACTTC.